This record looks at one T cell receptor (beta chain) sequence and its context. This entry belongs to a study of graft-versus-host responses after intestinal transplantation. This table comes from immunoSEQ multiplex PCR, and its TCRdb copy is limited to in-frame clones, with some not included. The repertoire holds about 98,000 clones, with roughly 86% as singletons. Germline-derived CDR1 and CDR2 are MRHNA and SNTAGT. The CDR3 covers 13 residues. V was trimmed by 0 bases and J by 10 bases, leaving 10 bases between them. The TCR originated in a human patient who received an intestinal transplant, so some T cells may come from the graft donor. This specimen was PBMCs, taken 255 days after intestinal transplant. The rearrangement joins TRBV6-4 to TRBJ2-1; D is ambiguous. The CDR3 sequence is CASSDSMESEQFF. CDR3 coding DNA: TGTGCCAGCAGTGACTCGATGGAGTCCGAGCAGTTCTTC.